These 9 T cell receptor beta chains share one sample of origin, sequenced in a study of shared clonotypes between healthy human individuals. Sequencing was performed with immunoSEQ multiplex PCR; in TCRdb, only in-frame clones are kept and a portion is missing. The sample holds 110,000 or so clones, about 71% seen once. The sequencing sample was made of memory CD8+ T cells sorted from blood. As for subset: CD45RO+ cells pooled with CCR7-negative TemRA cells. The receptors originated from a woman between 25 and 40 years old in good health.

This sequence joins TRBV15 and TRBJ2-5; 8 positions agree with TRBD2. Unmatched junction bases numbered 13, after V lost 0 bases and J lost 1 base. The germline V gene encodes CDR1 LNHNV and CDR2 YYDKDF (reference sequence). This CDR3 is built from 19 residues. CDR3 loop: CATSRDRLAVAGPQETQYF. The CDR3 DNA reads as TGTGCCACCAGCAGAGATCGCCTAGCGGTAGCGGGGCCCCAAGAGACCCAGTACTTC.

This clone has a handful of counts. The CDR3 nucleotides are TGTGCCAGCAGTTTATTGAGGGGAGTGGGCGAGCAGTACTTC. As protein: CASSLLRGVGEQYF. The chain links TRBV28 to TRBJ2-7; D may match TRBD1 or TRBD2 (5 bases each). The CDR3 totals 14 residues. Germline CDR1 MDHEN, CDR2 SYDVKM. Trimming cost V 1 base and J 6 bases, with 13 bases left between them.

Many counts were recorded for this clone. The chain carries TRBV25-1 and TRBJ2-1, with D possibly matching TRBD1 (5 bases). Germline lookup yields CDR1 MGHDK and CDR2 SYGVNS. CDR3 length equals 11 residues. V was cut by 8 bases and J by 5 bases, with 7 bases left in between. CDR3 sequence: CASGANNEQFF. The DNA for the CDR3 is TGTGCCAGCGGGGCTAACAATGAGCAGTTCTTC.

The genes are TRBV7-2 and TRBJ2-5, with 11 bases lining up with TRBD2. The CDR3 runs to 17 residues. The ends lost 1 base at V and 5 bases at J; junction bases unmatched: 9. The germline gives CDR1 SGHTA, CDR2 FQGNSA. CDR3 residues: CASSLGLAGGPWETQYF. The CDR3 coding sequence is TGTGCCAGCAGCTTAGGGCTAGCGGGAGGTCCTTGGGAGACCCAGTACTTC. Combining the CDR3 with reference TRBV7-2 and TRBJ2-5 gives the whole variable domain GAGVSQSPSNKVTEKGKDVELRCDPISGHTALYWYRQSLGQGLEFLIYFQGNSAPDKSGLPSDRFSAERTGGSVSTLTIQRTQQEDSAVYLCASSLGLAGGPWETQYFGPGTRLLVL.

This clone was counted ten times or more. The chain carries TRBV28 and TRBJ2-7, with 9 bases fitting TRBD1. J lost 3 bases, V lost 10 bases, and 4 bases had no gene match. The CDR3 loop spans 12 amino acids. Germline CDR1 MDHEN, CDR2 SYDVKM. CDR3 bases: TGTGCCACCGAGACAGGGGGCTACGAGCAGTACTTC. Its translation: CATETGGYEQYF.

V usage is TRBV19 and J usage is TRBJ1-5, with D unresolved. The germline V gene has CDR1 LNHDA and CDR2 SQIVND (reference sequence). The CDR3 runs 15 residues. The V end lost 3 bases, the J end lost 4 bases, and 13 bases lay between the germline ends. CDR3 in amino acids: CASSIFLGVNQPQHF. The CDR3 coding sequence is TGTGCCAGTAGTATCTTTCTAGGAGTAAATCAGCCCCAGCATTTT.

This clone came up once. The rearrangement uses TRBV10-3 and TRBJ2-6, with D possibly TRBD1 on 5 matching bases. The CDR3 is 14 amino acids. Germline CDR1 and CDR2: ENHRY and SYGVKD. V was trimmed by 9 bases and J by 0 bases, leaving 9 bases between them. CDR3 bases: TGTGCCATTAGGGGAAGCTCTGGGGCCAACGTCCTGACTTTC. Its translation is CAIRGSSGANVLTF.

A word on this clone: Other DNA sequences in the same sample also yield this CDR3. The chain couples TRBV4-1 to TRBJ2-1; 10 positions match TRBD2. Germline loops: CDR1 MGHRA, CDR2 YSYEKL. J gave up 0 bases and V 1 base, and 3 bases lay outside the gene matches. The length of the CDR3 is 17 residues. The CDR3 is CASSQGTSGISYNEQFF. The CDR3 DNA reads TGCGCCAGCAGCCAAGGGACTAGCGGCATCTCCTACAATGAGCAGTTCTTC.

The CDR3 DNA sequence: TGCGCCAGCAGCCCTCTTAGCGGGAGGCCCAATGAGCAGTTCTTC. Translating gives CASSPLSGRPNEQFF. The V and J genes are TRBV4-1 and TRBJ2-1, with 10 positions matching TRBD2. This CDR3 region has 15 residues. Trimming removed 4 bases from V and 6 bases from J; junction bases left unmatched: 6. Germline values: CDR1 MGHRA, CDR2 YSYEKL.